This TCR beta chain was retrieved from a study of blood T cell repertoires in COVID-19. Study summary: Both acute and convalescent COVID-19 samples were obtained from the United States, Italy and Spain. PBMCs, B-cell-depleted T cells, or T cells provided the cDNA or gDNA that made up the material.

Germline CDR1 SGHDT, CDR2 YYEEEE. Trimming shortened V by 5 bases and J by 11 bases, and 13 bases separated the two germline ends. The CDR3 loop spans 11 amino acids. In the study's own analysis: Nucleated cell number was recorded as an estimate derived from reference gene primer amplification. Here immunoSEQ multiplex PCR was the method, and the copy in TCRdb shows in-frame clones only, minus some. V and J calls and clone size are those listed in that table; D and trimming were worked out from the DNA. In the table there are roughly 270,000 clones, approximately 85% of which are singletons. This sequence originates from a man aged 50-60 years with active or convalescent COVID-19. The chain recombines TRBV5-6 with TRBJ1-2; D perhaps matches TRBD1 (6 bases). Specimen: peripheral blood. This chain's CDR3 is CASSLWTAYTF. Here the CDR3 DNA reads TGTGCCAGCAGTCTATGGACAGCTTACACCTTC.